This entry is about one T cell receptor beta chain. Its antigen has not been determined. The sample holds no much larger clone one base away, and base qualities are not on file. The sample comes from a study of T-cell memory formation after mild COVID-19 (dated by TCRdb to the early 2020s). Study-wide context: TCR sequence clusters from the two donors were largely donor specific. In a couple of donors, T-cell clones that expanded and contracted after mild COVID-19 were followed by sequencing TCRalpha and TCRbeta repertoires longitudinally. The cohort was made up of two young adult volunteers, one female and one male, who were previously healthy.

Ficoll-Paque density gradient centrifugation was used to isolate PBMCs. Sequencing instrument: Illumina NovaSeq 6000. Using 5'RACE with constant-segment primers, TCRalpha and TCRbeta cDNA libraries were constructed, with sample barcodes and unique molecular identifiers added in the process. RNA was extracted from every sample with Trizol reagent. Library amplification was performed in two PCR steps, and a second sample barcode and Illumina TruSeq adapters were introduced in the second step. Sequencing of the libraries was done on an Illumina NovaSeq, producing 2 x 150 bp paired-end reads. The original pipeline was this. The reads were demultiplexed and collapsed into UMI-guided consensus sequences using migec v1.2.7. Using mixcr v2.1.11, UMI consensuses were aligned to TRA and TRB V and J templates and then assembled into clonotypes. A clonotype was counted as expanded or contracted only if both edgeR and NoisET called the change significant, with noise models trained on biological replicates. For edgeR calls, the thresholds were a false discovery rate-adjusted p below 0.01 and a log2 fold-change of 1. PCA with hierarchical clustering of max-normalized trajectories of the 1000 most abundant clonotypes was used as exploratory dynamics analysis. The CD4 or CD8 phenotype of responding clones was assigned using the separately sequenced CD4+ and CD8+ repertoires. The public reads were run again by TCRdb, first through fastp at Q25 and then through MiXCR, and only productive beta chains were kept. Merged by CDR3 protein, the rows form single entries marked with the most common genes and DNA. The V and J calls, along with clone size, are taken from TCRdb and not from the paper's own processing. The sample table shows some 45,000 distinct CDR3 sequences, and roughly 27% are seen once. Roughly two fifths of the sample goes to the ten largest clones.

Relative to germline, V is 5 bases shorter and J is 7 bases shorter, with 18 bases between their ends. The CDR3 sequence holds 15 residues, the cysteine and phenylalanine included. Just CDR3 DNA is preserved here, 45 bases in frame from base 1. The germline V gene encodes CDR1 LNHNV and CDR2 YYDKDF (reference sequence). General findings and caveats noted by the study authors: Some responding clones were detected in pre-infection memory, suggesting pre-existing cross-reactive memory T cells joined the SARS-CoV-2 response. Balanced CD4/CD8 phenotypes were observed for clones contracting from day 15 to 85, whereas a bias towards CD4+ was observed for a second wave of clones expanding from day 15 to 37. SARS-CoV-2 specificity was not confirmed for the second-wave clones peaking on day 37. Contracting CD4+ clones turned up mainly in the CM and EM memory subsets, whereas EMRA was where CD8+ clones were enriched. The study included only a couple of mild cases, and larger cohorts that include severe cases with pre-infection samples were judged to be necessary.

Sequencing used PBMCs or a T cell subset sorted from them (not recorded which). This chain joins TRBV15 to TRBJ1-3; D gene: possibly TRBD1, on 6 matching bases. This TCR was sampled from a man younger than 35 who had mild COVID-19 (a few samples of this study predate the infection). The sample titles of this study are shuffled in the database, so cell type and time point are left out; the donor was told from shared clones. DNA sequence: TGTGCCACCAGCCGAAATAACGACAGGACTAACACCATATATTTT. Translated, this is CATSRNNDRTNTIYF. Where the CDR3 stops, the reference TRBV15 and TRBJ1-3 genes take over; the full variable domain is DAMVIQNPRYQVTQFGKPVTLSCSQTLNHNVMYWYQQKSSQAPKLLFHYYDKDFNNEADTPDNFQSRRPNTSFCFLDIRSPGLGDTAMYLCATSRNNDRTNTIYFGEGSWLTVV.